Here is one T cell receptor beta chain with its context. This sample is part of a study of shared clonotypes between healthy human individuals. A CD45RA+ naive subset and a CD45RA-negative memory subset were split from CD4+ cells. CDR3 length: 14 amino acids. Germline CDR1 and CDR2: SGHRS and YFSETQ. V was cut by 2 bases and J by 1 base, with 8 bases left in between. Libraries were prepared by immunoSEQ multiplex PCR; TCRdb keeps only in-frame clonotypes and omits some of them. The data contain over a million clones, roughly 96% of them singletons. The sequenced sample consisted of naive CD4+ T cells sorted from blood. The subset denotes: CD45RA+ positively selected. V is TRBV5-1 and J is TRBJ2-3; D gene unclear. This receptor was identified in a man aged 25 to 40 in good health. The CDR3 is CASSFDAGTDTQYF. CDR3 DNA: TGCGCCAGCAGCTTTGACGCCGGCACAGATACGCAGTATTTT.